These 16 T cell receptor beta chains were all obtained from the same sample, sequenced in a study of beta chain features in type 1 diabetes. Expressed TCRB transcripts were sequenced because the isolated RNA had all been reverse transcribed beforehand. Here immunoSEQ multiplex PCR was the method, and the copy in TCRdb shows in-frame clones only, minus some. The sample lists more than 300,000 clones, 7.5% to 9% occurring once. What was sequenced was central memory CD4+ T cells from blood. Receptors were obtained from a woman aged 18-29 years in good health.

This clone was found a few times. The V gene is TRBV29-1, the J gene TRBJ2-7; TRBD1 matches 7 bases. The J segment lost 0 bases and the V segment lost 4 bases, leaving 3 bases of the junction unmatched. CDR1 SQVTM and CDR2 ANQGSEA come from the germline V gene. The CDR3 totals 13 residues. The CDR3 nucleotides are TGCAGCGTTGGCCGGGACAGCTCCTACGAGCAGTACTTC. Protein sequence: CSVGRDSSYEQYF.

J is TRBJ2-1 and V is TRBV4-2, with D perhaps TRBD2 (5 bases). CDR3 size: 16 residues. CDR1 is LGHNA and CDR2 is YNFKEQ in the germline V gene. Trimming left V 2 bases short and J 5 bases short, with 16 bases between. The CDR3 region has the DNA TGTGCCAGCAGCCAAACTGGGTCCCCTAGCAACAATGAGCAGTTCTTC. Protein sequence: CASSQTGSPSNNEQFF.

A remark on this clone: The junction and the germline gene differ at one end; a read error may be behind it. As DNA, the CDR3 is TGTGCCAACAGTGGGAGAGGAGGGAGCTCCTACAATGAGCAGTTCTTC. Protein product: CANSGRGGSSYNEQFF. This chain connects TRBV10-3 to TRBJ2-1, with D perhaps matching TRBD2 (6 bases). CDR1 is ENHRY, CDR2 SYGVKD, per germline. The CDR3 is 16 amino acids.

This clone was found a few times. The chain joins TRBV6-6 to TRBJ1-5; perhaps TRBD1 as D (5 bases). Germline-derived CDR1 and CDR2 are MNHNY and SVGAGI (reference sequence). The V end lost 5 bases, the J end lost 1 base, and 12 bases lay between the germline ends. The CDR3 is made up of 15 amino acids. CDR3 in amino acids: CASSQGGRSNQPQHF. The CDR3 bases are TGTGCCAGCAGTCAGGGAGGTAGGAGCAATCAGCCCCAGCATTTT.

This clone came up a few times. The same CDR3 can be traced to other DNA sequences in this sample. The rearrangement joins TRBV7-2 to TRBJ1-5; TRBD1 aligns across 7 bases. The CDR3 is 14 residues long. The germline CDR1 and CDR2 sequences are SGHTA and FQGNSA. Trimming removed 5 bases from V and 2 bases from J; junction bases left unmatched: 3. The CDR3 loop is CASSLGQGNQPQHF. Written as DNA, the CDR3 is TGTGCCAGCAGCCTAGGACAGGGCAATCAGCCCCAGCATTTT.

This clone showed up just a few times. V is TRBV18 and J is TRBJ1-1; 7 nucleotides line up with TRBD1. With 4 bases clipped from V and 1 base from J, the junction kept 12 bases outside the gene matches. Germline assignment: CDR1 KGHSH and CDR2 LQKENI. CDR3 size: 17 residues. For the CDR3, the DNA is TGTGCCAGCTCACTACGAATATCCGGGACAGAGAACACTGAAGCTTTCTTT. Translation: CASSLRISGTENTEAFF.

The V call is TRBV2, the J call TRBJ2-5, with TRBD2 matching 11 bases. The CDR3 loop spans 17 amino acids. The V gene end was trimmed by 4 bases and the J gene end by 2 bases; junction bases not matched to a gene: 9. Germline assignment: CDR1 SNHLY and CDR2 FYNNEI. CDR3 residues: CASSGPTSGRGQETQYF. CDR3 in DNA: TGTGCCAGCAGTGGACCAACTAGCGGGAGAGGGCAAGAGACCCAGTACTTC.

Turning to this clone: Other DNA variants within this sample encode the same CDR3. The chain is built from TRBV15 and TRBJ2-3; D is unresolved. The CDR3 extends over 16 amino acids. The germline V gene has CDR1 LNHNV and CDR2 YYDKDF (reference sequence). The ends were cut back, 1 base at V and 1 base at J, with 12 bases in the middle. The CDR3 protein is CATSRVSSGGTDTQYF. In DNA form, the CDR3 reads TGTGCCACCAGCAGAGTATCTAGTGGCGGCACAGATACGCAGTATTTT. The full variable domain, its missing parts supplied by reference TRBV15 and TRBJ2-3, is DAMVIQNPRYQVTQFGKPVTLSCSQTLNHNVMYWYQQKSSQAPKLLFHYYDKDFNNEADTPDNFQSRRPNTSFCFLDIRSPGLGDTAMYLCATSRVSSGGTDTQYFGPGTRLTVL.

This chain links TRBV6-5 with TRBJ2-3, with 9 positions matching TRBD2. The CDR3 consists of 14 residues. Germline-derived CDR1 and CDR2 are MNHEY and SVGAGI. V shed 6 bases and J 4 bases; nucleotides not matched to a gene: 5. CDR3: CASRREGGPDTQYF. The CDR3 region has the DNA TGTGCCAGCAGGCGGGAGGGGGGCCCAGATACGCAGTATTTT.

CDR3 residues: CASSLGTFTRAKSNEQFF. The DNA for the CDR3 is TGCGCCAGCAGCTTGGGGACCTTTACTAGAGCGAAGTCGAATGAGCAGTTCTTC. The J gene is TRBJ2-1, the V gene TRBV5-1; possibly TRBD2 for D (5 bases). CDR1 and CDR2 (germline): SGHRS, YFSETQ. The germline V and J ends were trimmed by 0 bases and 7 bases, with 23 bases remaining between them. The CDR3 is 18 residues long. Full variable domain (outside the CDR3, taken from reference TRBV5-1 and TRBJ2-1): KAGVTQTPRYLIKTRGQQVTLSCSPISGHRSVSWYQQTPGQGLQFLFEYFSETQRNKGNFPGRFSGRQFSNSRSEMNVSTLELGDSALYLCASSLGTFTRAKSNEQFFGPGTRLTVL.

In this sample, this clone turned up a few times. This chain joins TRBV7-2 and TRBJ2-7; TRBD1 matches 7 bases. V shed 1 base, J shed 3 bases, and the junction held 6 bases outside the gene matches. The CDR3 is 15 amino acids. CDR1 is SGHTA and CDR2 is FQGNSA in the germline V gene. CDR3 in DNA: TGTGCCAGCAGCTTAGGGTCAGGGGGATTCTACGAGCAGTACTTC. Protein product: CASSLGSGGFYEQYF.

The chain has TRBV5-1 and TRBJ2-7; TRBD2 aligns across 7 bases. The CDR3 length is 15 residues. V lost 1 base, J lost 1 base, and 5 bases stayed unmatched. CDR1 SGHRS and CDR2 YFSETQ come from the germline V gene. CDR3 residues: CASSLSPSGSYEQYF. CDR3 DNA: TGCGCCAGCAGCTTGAGTCCTAGCGGATCCTACGAGCAGTACTTC.

This CDR3 reads CASSRDRENEQFF. The CDR3 DNA sequence: TGTGCCAGCAGCCGGGACAGGGAGAATGAGCAGTTCTTC. The genes are TRBV7-2 and TRBJ2-1; 9 nucleotides match TRBD1. Per germline, CDR1 SGHTA and CDR2 FQGNSA. After removal of 5 bases from V and 7 bases from J, the junction contained 3 bases not matched to a gene. This CDR3 has 13 residues.

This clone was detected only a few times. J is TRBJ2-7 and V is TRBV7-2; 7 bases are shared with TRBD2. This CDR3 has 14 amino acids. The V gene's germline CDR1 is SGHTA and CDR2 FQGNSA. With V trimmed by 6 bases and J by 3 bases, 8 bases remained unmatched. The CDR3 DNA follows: TGTGCCAGCAGTTTTCAACCGGGAGGCTACGAGCAGTACTTC. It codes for CASSFQPGGYEQYF.

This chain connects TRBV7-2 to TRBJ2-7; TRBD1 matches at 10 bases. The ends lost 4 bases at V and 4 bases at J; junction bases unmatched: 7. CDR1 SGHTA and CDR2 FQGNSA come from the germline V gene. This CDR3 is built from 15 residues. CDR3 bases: TGTGCCAGCAGCTCCCGGACAGGGGGGGAGTACGAGCAGTACTTC. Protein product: CASSSRTGGEYEQYF.

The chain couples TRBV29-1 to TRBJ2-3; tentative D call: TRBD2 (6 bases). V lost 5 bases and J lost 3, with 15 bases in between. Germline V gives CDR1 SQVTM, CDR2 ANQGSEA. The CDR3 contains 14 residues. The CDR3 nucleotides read TGCAGCGTTATGCGGGGCAGTTCTACAGATACGCAGTATTTT. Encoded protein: CSVMRGSSTDTQYF.